Listed below are T cell receptor beta chains from one sample, sequenced in a study of T cell responses to AZD1222 COVID-19 vaccine. TCRdb keeps only in-frame clones here, not all; method: immunoSEQ multiplex PCR. The sample shows 150,000 to 250,000 clones, approximately 91% of them seen only once. Source: peripheral blood, taken 28 days after the second AZD1222 dose. These receptor sequences come from an adult who received the AZD1222 COVID-19 vaccine. The CDR3 runs from the conserved cysteine through the conserved F or W. Each record gives: CDR3 DNA, CDR3 protein, V gene, J gene, D gene, clone size. D genes are given only for firm matches. Size tells how often a clone was seen (once, few, many) or the class of an expanded clone, and some rows leave it out.

DNA: TGTGCCAGCAGTGACAACGGACAGGGGTGGTCCTACGAGCAGTACTTC
CDR3: CASSDNGQGWSYEQYF
V: TRBV2
J: TRBJ2-7
D: TRBD1
size: .

DNA: TGTGCCAGCAGTTTAGGACTTCAGCATGAAAAACTGTTTTTT
CDR3: CASSLGLQHEKLFF
V: TRBV25-1
J: TRBJ1-4
D: .
size: .

DNA: TGTGCCAGCAGCTTGGCGAGGGGACGCGGCGGGGAGCTGTTTTTT
CDR3: CASSLARGRGGELFF
V: TRBV5-4
J: TRBJ2-2
D: .
size: .

DNA: TGTGCCAGCAGCTTAGACCCACGCGGGAGGGTTTACAATGAGCAGTTCTTC
CDR3: CASSLDPRGRVYNEQFF
V: TRBV7-6
J: TRBJ2-1
D: TRBD2
size: .

DNA: TGTGCCAGCAGGGTTGGGACAGGGCGCAATTCACCCCTCCACTTT
CDR3: CASRVGTGRNSPLHF
V: TRBV6-5
J: TRBJ1-6
D: TRBD1
size: once

DNA: TGTGCCAGCAGTTTACTCCGGGACGGTACCACGGAAGCTTTCTTT
CDR3: CASSLLRDGTTEAFF
V: TRBV27
J: TRBJ1-1
D: .
size: .

DNA: TGTGCCAGTAGTATCGAACTAGCGGCTTCCTACGAGCAGTACTTC
CDR3: CASSIELAASYEQYF
V: TRBV19
J: TRBJ2-7
D: TRBD2
size: .

DNA: TGCGCCAGCAGCCTAGGGAGCTCCTATAATTCACCCCTCCACTTT
CDR3: CASSLGSSYNSPLHF
V: TRBV5-1
J: TRBJ1-6
D: .
size: .

DNA: TGTGCCAGCAGCTATAGCGGGAACGAGCAGTACTTC
CDR3: CASSYSGNEQYF
V: TRBV3-1/TRBV3-2
J: TRBJ2-7
D: TRBD2
size: .

DNA: TGTGCCACGGATTTTGGGGGGACAGGGCTTCGAGAGACCCAGTACTTC
CDR3: CATDFGGTGLRETQYF
V: TRBV28
J: TRBJ2-5
D: TRBD1
size: .

DNA: TGTGCCAGCAGTTACATGCGGGGCGGCGGTCAGCCCCAGCATTTT
CDR3: CASSYMRGGGQPQHF
V: TRBV6-2/TRBV6-3
J: TRBJ1-5
D: .
size: .

DNA: TGCGCCAGCAGCTTTAACGCGGAAAGCTACACCTTC
CDR3: CASSFNAESYTF
V: TRBV5-1
J: TRBJ1-2
D: .
size: .

DNA: TGTGCCAGCAGTTACTTAGGGGACGCGCGGGGCTCTGGAAACACCATATATTTT
CDR3: CASSYLGDARGSGNTIYF
V: TRBV6-2/TRBV6-3
J: TRBJ1-3
D: .
size: .

DNA: TGTGCCAGCAGCTTAGCCCAGCTGACTAGCCCCTACGAGCAGTACTTC
CDR3: CASSLAQLTSPYEQYF
V: TRBV7-2
J: TRBJ2-7
D: TRBD2
size: .

DNA: TGTGCCAGCAGTTCCTCGACAGGGGGAGTCTCTGGCTACACCTTC
CDR3: CASSSSTGGVSGYTF
V: TRBV28
J: TRBJ1-2
D: TRBD1
size: .

DNA: TGTGCCAGCAGGGAAATGAGGGACTACCTGAACACTGAAGCTTTCTTT
CDR3: CASREMRDYLNTEAFF
V: TRBV6-1
J: TRBJ1-1
D: .
size: .

DNA: TGTGCCAGCAGCCCCCTCGGGACTAGCCTTACCGGGGAGCTGTTTTTT
CDR3: CASSPLGTSLTGELFF
V: TRBV7-3
J: TRBJ2-2
D: TRBD2
size: .

DNA: TGCAGTGCTAGTCTCCGGAGAGCGGGAGCTCGGAATGAGCAGTTCTTC
CDR3: CSASLRRAGARNEQFF
V: TRBV20-1
J: TRBJ2-1
D: TRBD2
size: .

DNA: TGTGCCAGCATCGGGGAATCCTCCTACGAGCAGTACTTC
CDR3: CASIGESSYEQYF
V: TRBV2
J: TRBJ2-7
D: .
size: .

DNA: TGCGCCAGCAGCCTGAACACCGGGGAGCTGTTTTTT
CDR3: CASSLNTGELFF
V: TRBV5-1
J: TRBJ2-2
D: .
size: .

DNA: TGTGCCAGCAAGGGAAGGGAGGGCACGACTAATTCACCCCTCCACTTT
CDR3: CASKGREGTTNSPLHF
V: TRBV7-9
J: TRBJ1-6
D: .
size: once

DNA: TGTGCCAGCAGTTTTACAGGGAACTATGGCTACACCTTC
CDR3: CASSFTGNYGYTF
V: TRBV27
J: TRBJ1-2
D: .
size: .

DNA: TGTGCCAGCAGCCGGGACTTCTCCTACAATGAGCAGTTCTTC
CDR3: CASSRDFSYNEQFF
V: TRBV7-9
J: TRBJ2-1
D: .
size: .

DNA: TGTGCCAGCAGTTGGCTCAGGGCGATCGATGAGCAGTTCTTC
CDR3: CASSWLRAIDEQFF
V: TRBV6-5
J: TRBJ2-1
D: .
size: .

DNA: TGTGCCAGCAGCCCCTATCGGAACAATGAGCAGTTCTTC
CDR3: CASSPYRNNEQFF
V: TRBV7-9
J: TRBJ2-1
D: .
size: .

DNA: TGTGCCAGCAGCCTGCTCATGGTGAACACTGAAGCTTTCTTT
CDR3: CASSLLMVNTEAFF
V: TRBV11-1
J: TRBJ1-1
D: .
size: .

DNA: TGTGCCAGCAGCCAAATTAGCGGGAGGGCCCTCTCAGATACGCAGTATTTT
CDR3: CASSQISGRALSDTQYF
V: TRBV7-2
J: TRBJ2-3
D: TRBD2
size: .

DNA: TGCAGCGCCCGGGAGCCAAATGAAAAACTGTTTTTT
CDR3: CSAREPNEKLFF
V: TRBV29-1
J: TRBJ1-4
D: .
size: .

DNA: TGTGCCAGCAGCCTAGGCGGGAGAGAGCAGTACTTC
CDR3: CASSLGGREQYF
V: TRBV6-5
J: TRBJ2-7
D: TRBD2
size: .

DNA: TGTGCCAGCAGCCGGACTTCCTCAGATACGCAGTATTTT
CDR3: CASSRTSSDTQYF
V: TRBV7-2
J: TRBJ2-3
D: .
size: .

DNA: TGTGCCAGCCTGTTAACCGGGACAGTGAACACTGAAGCTTTCTTT
CDR3: CASLLTGTVNTEAFF
V: TRBV2
J: TRBJ1-1
D: TRBD1
size: once

DNA: TGCGCCAGCAGCTCCGGACTAGCGGCTCAAGAGACCCAGTACTTC
CDR3: CASSSGLAAQETQYF
V: TRBV5-1
J: TRBJ2-5
D: TRBD2
size: .